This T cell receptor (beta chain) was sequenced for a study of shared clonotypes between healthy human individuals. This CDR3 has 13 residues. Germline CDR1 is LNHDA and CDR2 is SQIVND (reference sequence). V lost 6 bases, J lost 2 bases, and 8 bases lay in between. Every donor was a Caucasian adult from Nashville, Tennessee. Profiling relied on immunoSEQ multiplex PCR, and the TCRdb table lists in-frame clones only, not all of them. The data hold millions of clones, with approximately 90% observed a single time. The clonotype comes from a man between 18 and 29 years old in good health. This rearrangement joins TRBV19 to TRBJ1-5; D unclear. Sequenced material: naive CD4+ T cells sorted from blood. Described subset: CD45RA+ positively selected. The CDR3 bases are TGTGCCAGTAGATCTCCGGGCAATCAGCCCCAGCATTTT. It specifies CASRSPGNQPQHF. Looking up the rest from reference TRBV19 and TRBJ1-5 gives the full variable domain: DGGITQSPKYLFRKEGQNVTLSCEQNLNHDAMYWYRQDPGQGLRLIYYSQIVNDFQKGDIAEGYSVSREKKESFPLTVTSAQKNPTAFYLCASRSPGNQPQHFGDGTRLSIL.